This TCR beta chain was identified during a study of blood T cell repertoires in COVID-19. Across the whole study: The origin of the acute and convalescent COVID-19 samples was the United States, Italy and Spain. PBMCs, B-cell-depleted T cells, or T cells provided the cDNA or gDNA that made up the material.

Original analysis: Reference gene primer amplification gave nucleated cell count estimates. Some clones are missing from TCRdb's copy, which holds only in-frame ones; the method was immunoSEQ multiplex PCR. V and J calls and clone size are copied from that table; D and trimming were computed from the DNA. The sample lists about 120,000 clones; approximately 86% were seen once. The V gene's germline CDR1 is LNHNV and CDR2 YYDKDF (reference sequence). The CDR3 has 15 residues. Regarding this clone: One junction end does not reproduce the germline sequence, and a read error may be involved.

Seattle patient enrollment occurred during active infection, with longitudinal follow-up thereafter. This clonotype was sampled from a woman in her 70s with COVID-19, enrolled during active disease. The V gene is TRBV15, the J gene TRBJ2-1; D is unclear. Sequenced: peripheral blood. The chain's CDR3 is CATSLRVASYNEQLF. In DNA form, the CDR3 reads TGTGCCACCAGCCTCCGGGTTGCGAGCTACAATGAGCAGCTCTTC.